This T cell receptor beta chain was sequenced during a study of T cell repertoires in aging, cancer and after chemotherapy (dated by TCRdb to between 2017 and 2020). Concerning the study at large: Donors spanned six age groups from 30 or younger to 70 or older, with at least three individuals per group. Control TCR repertoires from healthy donors were recorded over several months to years, and clear clonal overlap was observed across re-sampling. The full dataset contained around 10 million TCR reads. Peripheral blood TCR beta repertoires from healthy donors and cancer patients were profiled to examine immunoaging and T cell reconstitution after chemotherapy. The cohort comprised 200 to 250 cancer patients, roughly 90 with hematological and roughly 120 with solid cancers, plus 95 healthy donors as a reference group. Here is what the overall study found, with its caveats: According to the authors, the repertoire data do not permit conclusions about immunological memory after chemotherapy. Compared with age-matched healthy donors, untreated patients with hematological or solid cancers had significantly lower TCR diversity and higher clonality in blood. Declining TCR diversity with age in healthy donors was mainly explained by loss of richness; in cancer patients, loss of evenness also contributed. In both cancer cohorts, median generation probability rose over the chemotherapy interval, which suggests that the repertoire was reconstituted through rebound thymic output.

This clonotype occurred a few times. The antigen it binds to is not known. Base-call qualities are not available, and no considerably larger clone is one nucleotide away. Including the terminal cysteine and phenylalanine, the CDR3 comprises 14 residues. Here the CDR3 DNA is all that survives: 42 bases in frame from base 1. In the germline V gene (reference sequence), CDR1 corresponds to LNHDA and CDR2 to SQIVND. Trimming removed 6 bases from V and 3 bases from J; the gene matches leave 5 bases unexplained. Genomic DNA extracted from peripheral blood, rather than sorted cells or RNA, was used as the source for amplification of TCR beta rearrangements. Multiplex touch-down PCR with a mixed TRB-A/B primer pool was used to amplify rearranged TRB sequences covering the V, D and J segments. Illumina adapters and sample indices were added to the amplicons in two consecutive PCR reactions performed with Phusion HS II polymerase. Amplicons were gel-purified with the NucleoSpin Gel and PCR Clean-up kit, then checked with Qubit and an Agilent 2100 Bioanalyzer. Libraries were sequenced on an Illumina MiSeq using 600-cycle, single-indexed, paired-end runs. Concerning the study's data processing: TRB sequences were processed with MiXCR versions 2.12 and 3.0.5. Each unique CDR3 nucleotide sequence was treated as one clone, and only productive sequences with two or more reads were kept. The repertoire metrics were Shannon diversity, evenness, clonality (calculated as one minus evenness), and diversity profiles parameterized by alpha from 0 to 5. The IGoR algorithm was used to compute generation probabilities of clones in paired pre- and post-chemotherapy samples. TCRdb applied fastp at Q25 and MiXCR to the public reads, then kept only in-frame beta chains. Under each unique CDR3 protein, matching rows form one entry showing the most common genes and DNA. TCRdb's processing, not the authors', yielded these V and J calls. The table for this sample lists more than 10,000 distinct CDR3 sequences; roughly 24% of them were counted only once. The ten largest account for over 45% of the sample.

The sequence came from a human donor in good health. This receptor chain uses TRBV19 and TRBJ1-2, with 9 middle bases fitting TRBD1. The sample comprised blood. The sequenced DNA is TGTGCCAGTAGGAGACAGGGGGAATACTATGGCTACACCTTC. It translates to CASRRQGEYYGYTF.